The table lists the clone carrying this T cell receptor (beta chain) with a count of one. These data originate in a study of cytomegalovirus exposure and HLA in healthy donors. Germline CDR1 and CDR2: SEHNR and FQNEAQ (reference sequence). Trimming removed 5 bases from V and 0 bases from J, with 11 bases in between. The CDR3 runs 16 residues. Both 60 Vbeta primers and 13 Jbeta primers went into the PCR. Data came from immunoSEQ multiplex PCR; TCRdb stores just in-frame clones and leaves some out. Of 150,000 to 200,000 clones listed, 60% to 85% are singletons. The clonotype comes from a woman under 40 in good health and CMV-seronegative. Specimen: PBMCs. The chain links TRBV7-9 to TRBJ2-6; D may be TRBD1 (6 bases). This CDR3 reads CASSLQGSSGANVLTF. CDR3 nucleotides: TGTGCCAGCAGCCTACAGGGATCCTCTGGGGCCAACGTCCTGACTTTC. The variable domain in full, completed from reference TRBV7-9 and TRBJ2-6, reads DTGVSQNPRHKITKRGQNVTFRCDPISEHNRLYWYRQTLGQGPEFLTYFQNEAQLEKSRLLSDRFSAERPKGSFSTLEIQRTEQGDSAMYLCASSLQGSSGANVLTFGAGSRLTVL.